This record looks at one T cell receptor (beta chain) sequence and its context. Antigen unknown. The data originate from a study of cytomegalovirus exposure and HLA in healthy donors. Study-wide points: The productive fraction for most TCR beta V segments was about 87% or about 30% in an earlier analysis. Among TCR beta chains, those listed as cytomegalovirus-associated numbered 164. Certain sequence variants were highly shared and formed a cluster, and this cluster was likely a sequencing artifact.

The PCR made use of 60 Vbeta and 13 Jbeta primers. Here immunoSEQ multiplex PCR was the method, and the copy in TCRdb shows in-frame clones only, minus some. Altogether approximately 220,000 clones are present, 65% to 90% being singletons, with the ten largest covering 1.4%. Sequencing input: PBMCs. This receptor was identified in a girl aged 5-17 years in good health and CMV-seronegative.

The CDR3 region has the DNA TGTGCCAGCAGTTCCCCGGAGAGGTCCTCCTACGAGCAGTACTTC. Encoded protein: CASSSPERSSYEQYF. V and J are TRBV28 and TRBJ2-7; D not resolved. Germline CDR1 is MDHEN and CDR2 is SYDVKM. The V end was cut by 4 bases, the J end by 0 bases, with 13 bases between. This CDR3 is 15 amino acids long.